A selection of T cell receptor beta chains follows, all from one sample in a study of Ad26.COV2.S vaccination and SARS-CoV-2 variants. Assay: immunoSEQ multiplex PCR; the TCRdb copy retains only in-frame clones and omits some. The sample lists roughly 500,000 clones, about 83% seen once, with 13% in the top ten. Sample: peripheral blood, taken in a trial of Ad26.COV2.S vaccine versus placebo. These receptor sequences come from a person aged 18 to 59 who received the Ad26.COV2.S COVID-19 vaccine or a placebo. The conserved cysteine and the conserved F or W are not part of the CDR3 here. The order of the fields is J gene, V gene, CDR3 protein.

>TRBJ1-2|TRBV6-4
ASSDFYGYT
>TRBJ2-3|TRBV7-2
ASSMPGRIDTQY
>TRBJ1-6|TRBV15
ATSRQRQATPLH
>TRBJ1-6|TRBV7-9
ASITGDSPLH
>TRBJ2-1|TRBV19
ASSTAGGVTYNEQF
>TRBJ1-2|TRBV7-2
ASSKDDSNYGYT
>TRBJ1-6|TRBV9
ASNQGFYNSPLH
>TRBJ2-2|TRBV11-2
ASSGQGFGELF
>TRBJ2-6|TRBV7-8
ASTRQGVRANVLT
>TRBJ2-5|TRBV24-1
ATSDFAGVGETQY
>TRBJ2-2|TRBV5-1
ASSLQGSGELF
>TRBJ1-2|TRBV7-2
ASSLAFGSNYGYT
>TRBJ2-3|TRBV7-8
ASSLGVVSGIRADTQY
>TRBJ2-7|TRBV19
ASSIASGSYEQY
>TRBJ2-4|TRBV28
ASSTTGTGTSSGIQY
>TRBJ2-2|TRBV6-5
ASTHSRGQGGELF
>TRBJ1-4|TRBV4-2
ASSQELPRLGGREKLF
>TRBJ2-3|TRBV5-4
ASSLRTGTDTQY
>TRBJ1-2|TRBV5-1
ASSLDSPNYGYT
>TRBJ2-7|TRBV5-4
ASSPSGGGVEY